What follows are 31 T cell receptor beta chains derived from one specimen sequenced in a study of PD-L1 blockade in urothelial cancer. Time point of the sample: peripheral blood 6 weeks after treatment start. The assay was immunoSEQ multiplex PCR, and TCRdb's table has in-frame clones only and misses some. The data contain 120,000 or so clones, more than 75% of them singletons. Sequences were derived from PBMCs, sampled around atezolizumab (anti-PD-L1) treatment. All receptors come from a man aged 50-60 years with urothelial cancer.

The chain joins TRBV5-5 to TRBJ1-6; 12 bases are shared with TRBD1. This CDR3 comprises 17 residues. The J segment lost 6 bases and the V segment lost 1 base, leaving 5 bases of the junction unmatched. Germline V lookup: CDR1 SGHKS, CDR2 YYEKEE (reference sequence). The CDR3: CASSLSGTGGINSPLHF. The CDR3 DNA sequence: TGTGCCAGCAGCTTGTCCGGGACAGGGGGCATTAATTCACCCCTCCACTTT.

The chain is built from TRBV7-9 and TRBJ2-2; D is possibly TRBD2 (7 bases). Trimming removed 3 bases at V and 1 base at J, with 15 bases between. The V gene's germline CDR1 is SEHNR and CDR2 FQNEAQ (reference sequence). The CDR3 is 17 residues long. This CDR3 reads CASSFPGGGQNTGELFF. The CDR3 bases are TGTGCCAGCAGCTTTCCCGGCGGGGGCCAGAACACCGGGGAGCTGTTTTTT. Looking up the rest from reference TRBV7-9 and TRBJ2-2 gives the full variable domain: DTGVSQNPRHKITKRGQNVTFRCDPISEHNRLYWYRQTLGQGPEFLTYFQNEAQLEKSRLLSDRFSAERPKGSFSTLEIQRTEQGDSAMYLCASSFPGGGQNTGELFFGEGSRLTVL.

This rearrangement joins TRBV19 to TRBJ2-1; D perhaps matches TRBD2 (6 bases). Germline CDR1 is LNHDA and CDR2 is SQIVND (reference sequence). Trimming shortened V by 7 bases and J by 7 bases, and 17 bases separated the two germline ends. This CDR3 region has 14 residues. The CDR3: CASKSSGVINEQFF. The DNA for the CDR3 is TGTGCCAGTAAGAGTAGCGGAGTTATAAATGAGCAGTTCTTC.

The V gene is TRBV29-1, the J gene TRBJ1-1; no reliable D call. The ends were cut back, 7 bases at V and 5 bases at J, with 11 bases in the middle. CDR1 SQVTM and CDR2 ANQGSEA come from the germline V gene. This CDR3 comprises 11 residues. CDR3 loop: CSGNEVTEAFF. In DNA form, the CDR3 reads TGCAGCGGGAATGAGGTTACTGAAGCTTTCTTT.

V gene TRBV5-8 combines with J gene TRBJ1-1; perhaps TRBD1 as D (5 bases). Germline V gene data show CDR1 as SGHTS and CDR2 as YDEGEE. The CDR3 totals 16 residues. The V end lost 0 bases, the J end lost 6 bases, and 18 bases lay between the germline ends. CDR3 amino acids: CASSLVGRGAEAEAFF. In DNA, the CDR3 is TGTGCCAGCAGCTTGGTCGGGAGAGGGGCTGAGGCTGAAGCTTTCTTT.

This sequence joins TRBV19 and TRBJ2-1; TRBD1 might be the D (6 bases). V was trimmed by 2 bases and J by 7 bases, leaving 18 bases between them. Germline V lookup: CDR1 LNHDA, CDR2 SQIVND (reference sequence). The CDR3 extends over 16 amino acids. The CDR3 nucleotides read TGTGCCAGTAGTATACAGATCGCCGGGACAAAGAATGAGCAGTTCTTC. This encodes CASSIQIAGTKNEQFF.

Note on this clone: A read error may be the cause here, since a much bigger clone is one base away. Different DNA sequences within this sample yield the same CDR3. CDR3: CASSLWGDEQYF. The CDR3 DNA sequence: TGTGCCAGCAGTTTATGGGGCGACGAGCAGTACTTC. This chain connects TRBV28 to TRBJ2-7, with D hard to call. Germline assignment: CDR1 MDHEN and CDR2 SYDVKM. The ends were cut back, 0 bases at V and 5 bases at J, with 5 bases in the middle. This CDR3 spans 12 amino acids.

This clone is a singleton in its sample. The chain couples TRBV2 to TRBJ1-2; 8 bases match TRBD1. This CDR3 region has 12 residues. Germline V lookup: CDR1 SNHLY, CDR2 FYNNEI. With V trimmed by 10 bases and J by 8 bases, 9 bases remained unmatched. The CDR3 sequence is CATLDRAGGYTF. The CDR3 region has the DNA TGTGCCACTTTGGACAGGGCGGGAGGCTACACCTTC.

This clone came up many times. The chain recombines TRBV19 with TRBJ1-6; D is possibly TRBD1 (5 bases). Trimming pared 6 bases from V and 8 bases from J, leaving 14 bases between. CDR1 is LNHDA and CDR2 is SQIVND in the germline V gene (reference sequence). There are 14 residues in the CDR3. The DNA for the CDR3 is TGTGCCAGTAGCCACCGCTCAGGGCATTCACCCCTCCACTTT. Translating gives CASSHRSGHSPLHF.

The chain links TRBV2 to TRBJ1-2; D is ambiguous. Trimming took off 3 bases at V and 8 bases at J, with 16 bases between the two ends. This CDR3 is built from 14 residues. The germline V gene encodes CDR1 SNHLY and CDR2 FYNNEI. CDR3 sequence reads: CASSDRPGQGGYTF. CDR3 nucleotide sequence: TGTGCCAGCAGTGATCGTCCAGGCCAAGGCGGCTACACCTTC. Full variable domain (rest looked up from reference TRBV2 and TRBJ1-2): EPEVTQTPSHQVTQMGQEVILRCVPISNHLYFYWYRQILGQKVEFLVSFYNNEISEKSEIFDDQFSVERPDGSNFTLKIRSTKLEDSAMYFCASSDRPGQGGYTFGSGTRLTVV.

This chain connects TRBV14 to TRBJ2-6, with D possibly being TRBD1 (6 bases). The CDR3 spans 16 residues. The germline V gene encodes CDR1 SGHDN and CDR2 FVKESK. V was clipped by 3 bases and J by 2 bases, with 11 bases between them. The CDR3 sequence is CASSHPGVAGANVLTF. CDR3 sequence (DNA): TGTGCCAGCAGCCATCCAGGGGTGGCTGGGGCCAACGTCCTGACTTTC. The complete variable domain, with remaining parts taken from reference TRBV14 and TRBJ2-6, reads EAGVTQFPSHSVIEKGQTVTLRCDPISGHDNLYWYRRVMGKEIKFLLHFVKESKQDESGMPNNRFLAERTGGTYSTLKVQPAELEDSGVYFCASSHPGVAGANVLTFGAGSRLTVL.

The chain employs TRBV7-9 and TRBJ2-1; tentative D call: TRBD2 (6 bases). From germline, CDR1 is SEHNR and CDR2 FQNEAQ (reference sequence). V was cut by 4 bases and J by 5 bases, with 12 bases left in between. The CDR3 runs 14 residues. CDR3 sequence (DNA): TGTGCCAGCAGCTCTGGACTACGCAACAATGAGCAGTTCTTC. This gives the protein CASSSGLRNNEQFF.

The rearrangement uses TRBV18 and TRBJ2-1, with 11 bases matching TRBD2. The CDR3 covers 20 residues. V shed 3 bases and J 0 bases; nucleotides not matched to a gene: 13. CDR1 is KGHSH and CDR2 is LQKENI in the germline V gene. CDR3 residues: CASSPKLWASGGSSYNEQFF. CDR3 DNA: TGTGCCAGCTCACCGAAGCTGTGGGCTAGCGGGGGGAGCTCCTACAATGAGCAGTTCTTC.

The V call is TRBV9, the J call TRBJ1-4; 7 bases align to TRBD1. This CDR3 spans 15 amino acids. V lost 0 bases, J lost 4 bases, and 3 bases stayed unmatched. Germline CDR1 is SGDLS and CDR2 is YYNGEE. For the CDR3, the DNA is TGTGCCAGCAGCGTAGGACAGGGCGGTAATGAAAAACTGTTTTTT. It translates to CASSVGQGGNEKLFF.

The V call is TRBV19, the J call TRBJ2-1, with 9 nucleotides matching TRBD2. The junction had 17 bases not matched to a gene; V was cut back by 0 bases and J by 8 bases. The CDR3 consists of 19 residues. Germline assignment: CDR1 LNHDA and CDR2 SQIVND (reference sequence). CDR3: CASSIDPLWSSGRNHEQFF. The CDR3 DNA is TGTGCCAGTAGTATAGACCCCCTGTGGTCCAGCGGGAGGAACCATGAGCAGTTCTTC.

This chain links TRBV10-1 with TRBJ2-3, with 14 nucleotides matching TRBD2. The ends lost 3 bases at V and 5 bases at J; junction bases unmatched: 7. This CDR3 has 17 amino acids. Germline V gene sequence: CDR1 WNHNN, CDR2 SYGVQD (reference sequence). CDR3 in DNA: TGCGCCAGCAGTGAATCCGGGACTAGCGGGAGTAAAGATACGCAGTATTTT. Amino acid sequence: CASSESGTSGSKDTQYF.

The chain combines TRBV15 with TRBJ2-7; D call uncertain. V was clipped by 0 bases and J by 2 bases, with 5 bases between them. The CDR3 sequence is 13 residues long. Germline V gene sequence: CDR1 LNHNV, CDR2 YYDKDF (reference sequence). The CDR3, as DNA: TGTGCCACCAGCAGAGATCATGCCTACGAGCAGTACTTC. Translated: CATSRDHAYEQYF.

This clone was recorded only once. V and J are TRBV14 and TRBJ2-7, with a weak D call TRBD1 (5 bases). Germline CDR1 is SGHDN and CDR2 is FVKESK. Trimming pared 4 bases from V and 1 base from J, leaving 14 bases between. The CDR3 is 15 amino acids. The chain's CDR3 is CASSPPGKGSYEQYF. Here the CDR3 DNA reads TGTGCCAGCAGCCCTCCCGGAAAGGGGTCCTACGAGCAGTACTTC.

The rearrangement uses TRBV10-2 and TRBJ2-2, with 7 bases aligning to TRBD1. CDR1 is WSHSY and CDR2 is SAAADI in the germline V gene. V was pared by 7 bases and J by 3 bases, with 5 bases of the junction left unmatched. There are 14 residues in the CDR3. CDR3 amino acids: CASMKDRYTGELFF. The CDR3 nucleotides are TGCGCCAGCATGAAGGACAGGTACACCGGGGAGCTGTTTTTT.

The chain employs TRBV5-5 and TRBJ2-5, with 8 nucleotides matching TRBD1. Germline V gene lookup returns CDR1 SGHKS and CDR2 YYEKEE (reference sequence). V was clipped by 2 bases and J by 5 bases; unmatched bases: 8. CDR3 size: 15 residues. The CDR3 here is CASSFMGQAGETQYF. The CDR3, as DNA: TGTGCCAGCAGCTTTATGGGACAGGCTGGGGAGACCCAGTACTTC.

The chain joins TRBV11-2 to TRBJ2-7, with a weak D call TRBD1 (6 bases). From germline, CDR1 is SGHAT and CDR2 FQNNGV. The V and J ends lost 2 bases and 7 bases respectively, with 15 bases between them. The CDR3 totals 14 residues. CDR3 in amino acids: CASSLSQGFGEQYF. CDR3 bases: TGTGCCAGCAGCTTATCGCAGGGGTTTGGGGAGCAGTACTTC.

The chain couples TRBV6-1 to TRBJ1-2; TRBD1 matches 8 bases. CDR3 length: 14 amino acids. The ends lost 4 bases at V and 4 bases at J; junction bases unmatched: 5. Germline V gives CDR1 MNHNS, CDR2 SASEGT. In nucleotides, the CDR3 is TGTGCCAGCAGTGGTGGACAGGGACTCTATGGCTACACCTTC. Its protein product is CASSGGQGLYGYTF.

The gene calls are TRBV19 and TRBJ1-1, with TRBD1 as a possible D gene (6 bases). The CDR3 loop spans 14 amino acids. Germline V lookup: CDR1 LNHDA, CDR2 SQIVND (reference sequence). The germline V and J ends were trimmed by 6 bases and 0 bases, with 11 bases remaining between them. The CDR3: CASSTDSMNTEAFF. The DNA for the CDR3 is TGTGCCAGTAGCACGGACAGTATGAACACTGAAGCTTTCTTT.

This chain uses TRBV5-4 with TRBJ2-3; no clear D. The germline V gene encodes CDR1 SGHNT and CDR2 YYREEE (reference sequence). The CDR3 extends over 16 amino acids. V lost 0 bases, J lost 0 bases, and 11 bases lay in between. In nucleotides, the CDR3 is TGTGCCAGCAGCTTGGTTGGCCGTTCAAGCACAGATACGCAGTATTTT. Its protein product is CASSLVGRSSTDTQYF.

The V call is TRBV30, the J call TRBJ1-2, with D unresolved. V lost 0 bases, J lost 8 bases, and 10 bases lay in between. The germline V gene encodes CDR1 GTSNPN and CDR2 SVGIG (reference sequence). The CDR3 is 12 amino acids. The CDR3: CAWSVNGRGYTF. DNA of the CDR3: TGTGCCTGGAGTGTTAATGGGCGCGGCTACACCTTC.

The CDR3 nucleotides read TGTGCCTGGAGCCATAGCCAGAACACCGGGGAGCTGTTTTTT. Its protein product is CAWSHSQNTGELFF. This chain links TRBV30 with TRBJ2-2; D is unclear. Germline CDR1 GTSNPN, CDR2 SVGIG (reference sequence). This CDR3 region has 14 residues. V dropped 3 bases and J dropped 1 base, with 9 bases sitting between them.

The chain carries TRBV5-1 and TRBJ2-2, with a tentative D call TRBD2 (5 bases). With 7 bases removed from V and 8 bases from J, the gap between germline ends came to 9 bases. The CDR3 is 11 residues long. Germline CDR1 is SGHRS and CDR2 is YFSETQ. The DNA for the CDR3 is TGCGCCAGCGAAAGAGGGGGGGAGCTGTTTTTT. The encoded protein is CASERGGELFF.

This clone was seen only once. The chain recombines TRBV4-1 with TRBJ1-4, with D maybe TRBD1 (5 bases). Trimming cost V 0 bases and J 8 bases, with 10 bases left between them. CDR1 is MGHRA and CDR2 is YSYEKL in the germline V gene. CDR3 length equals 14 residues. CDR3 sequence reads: CASSQDRVREKLFF. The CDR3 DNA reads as TGCGCCAGCAGCCAAGACAGGGTTAGGGAAAAACTGTTTTTT.

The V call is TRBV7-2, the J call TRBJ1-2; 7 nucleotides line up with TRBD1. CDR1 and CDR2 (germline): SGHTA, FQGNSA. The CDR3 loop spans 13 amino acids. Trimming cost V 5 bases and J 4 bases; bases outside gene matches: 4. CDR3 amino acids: CASSPGQTYGYTF. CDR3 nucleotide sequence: TGTGCCAGCAGCCCGGGACAGACCTATGGCTACACCTTC.

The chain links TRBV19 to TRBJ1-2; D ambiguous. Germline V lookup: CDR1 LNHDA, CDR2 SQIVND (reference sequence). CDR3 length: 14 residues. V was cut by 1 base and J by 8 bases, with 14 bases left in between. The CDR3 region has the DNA TGTGCCAGTAGTATAGCCCTCCTCCTGGAGGGCTACACCTTC. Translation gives CASSIALLLEGYTF.

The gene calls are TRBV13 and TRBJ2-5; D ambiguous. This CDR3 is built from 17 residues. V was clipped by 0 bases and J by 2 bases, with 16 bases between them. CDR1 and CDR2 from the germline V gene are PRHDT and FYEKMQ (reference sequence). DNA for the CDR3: TGTGCCAGCAGCTTAGGCAATTGGCTTGGCGGACAAGAGACCCAGTACTTC. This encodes CASSLGNWLGGQETQYF.